This T cell receptor beta chain was captured in a study of regulatory T cells in long-lasting Graves disease. The ends lost 3 bases at V and 4 bases at J; junction bases unmatched: 8. The length of the CDR3 is 16 residues. The germline gives CDR1 MNHEY, CDR2 SVGAGI. Both iRepertoire HTBI primers and Arm-PCR of CDR3 regions were used to build the TCR beta libraries. One entry per CDR3 protein, called by TCRdb with MiXCR from the multiplex PCR reads. The sample holds more than 400,000 distinct CDR3 sequences, approximately 16% seen once. Regarding time point: newly diagnosed GD, antithyroid drugs for less than 3 months. From PBMCs, RNA was extracted and then used to make the TCR library. The same specimen was also included in a second study, on T cells in Graves' hyperthyroidism and ophthalmopathy.

This chain uses TRBV6-5 with TRBJ2-3, with TRBD1 identical over 9 bases. The receptor was isolated from a woman under 40 with Graves disease. The material was peripheral blood mononuclear cells (PBMCs), obtained at new diagnosis, from a patient treated with antithyroid drugs. The CDR3 DNA sequence: TGTGCCAGCAGTTATCGGTCGGGACAGGGTCCAGATACGCAGTATTTT. It codes for CASSYRSGQGPDTQYF.